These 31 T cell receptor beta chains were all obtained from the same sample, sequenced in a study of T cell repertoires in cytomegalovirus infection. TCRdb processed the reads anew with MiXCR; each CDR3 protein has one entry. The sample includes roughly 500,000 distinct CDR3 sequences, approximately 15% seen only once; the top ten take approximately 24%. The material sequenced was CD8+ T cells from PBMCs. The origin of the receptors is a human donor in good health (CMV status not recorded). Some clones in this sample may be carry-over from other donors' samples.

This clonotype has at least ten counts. The CDR3 nucleotides are TGTGCCAGCAGGTGGACAGGGGACCGATTCAACGAGCAGTACTTC. This encodes CASRWTGDRFNEQYF. The chain combines TRBV7-9 with TRBJ2-7, with 9 nucleotides matching TRBD1. CDR1 is SEHNR, CDR2 FQNEAQ, per germline (reference sequence). Losses at the gene ends were 6 bases for V and 5 bases for J; bases not matched to a gene: 11. This CDR3 has 15 residues. Using reference TRBV7-9 and TRBJ2-7 for the parts outside the CDR3, the full variable domain is DTGVSQNPRHKITKRGQNVTFRCDPISEHNRLYWYRQTLGQGPEFLTYFQNEAQLEKSRLLSDRFSAERPKGSFSTLEIQRTEQGDSAMYLCASRWTGDRFNEQYFGPGTRLTVT.

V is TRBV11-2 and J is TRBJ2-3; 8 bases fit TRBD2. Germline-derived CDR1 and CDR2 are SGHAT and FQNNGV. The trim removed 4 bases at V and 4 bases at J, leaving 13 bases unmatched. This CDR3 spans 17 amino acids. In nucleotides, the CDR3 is TGTGCCAGCAGCTACATAGGGGCGGGAGGAGGCGCAGATACGCAGTATTTT. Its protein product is CASSYIGAGGGADTQYF.

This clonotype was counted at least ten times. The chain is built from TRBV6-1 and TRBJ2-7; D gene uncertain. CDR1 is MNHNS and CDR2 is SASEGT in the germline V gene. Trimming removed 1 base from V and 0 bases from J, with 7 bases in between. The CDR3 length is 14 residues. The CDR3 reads CASSEGVGSYEQYF. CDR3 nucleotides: TGTGCCAGCAGTGAAGGGGTAGGCTCCTACGAGCAGTACTTC.

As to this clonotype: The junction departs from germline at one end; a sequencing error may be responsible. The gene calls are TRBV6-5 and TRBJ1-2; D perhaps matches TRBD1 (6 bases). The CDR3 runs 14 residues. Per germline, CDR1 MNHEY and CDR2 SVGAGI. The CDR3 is CAGSYSPQGVGYTF. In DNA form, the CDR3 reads TGTGCCGGCAGTTACTCACCACAGGGAGTTGGCTACACCTTC.

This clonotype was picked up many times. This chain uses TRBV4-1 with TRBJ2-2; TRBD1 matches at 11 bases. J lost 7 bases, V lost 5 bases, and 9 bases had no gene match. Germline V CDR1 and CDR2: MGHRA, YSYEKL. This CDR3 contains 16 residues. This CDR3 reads CASSSRDRGFVGELFF. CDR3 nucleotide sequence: TGCGCCAGCAGCTCCCGGGACAGGGGGTTCGTCGGGGAGCTGTTTTTT.

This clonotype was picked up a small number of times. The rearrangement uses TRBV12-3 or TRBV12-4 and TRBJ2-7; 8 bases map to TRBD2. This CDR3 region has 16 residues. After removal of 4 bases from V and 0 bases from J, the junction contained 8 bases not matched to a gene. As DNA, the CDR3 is TGTGCCAGCAGTTCAAGAAGGCGGGGGGCCTCCTACGAGCAGTACTTC. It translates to CASSSRRRGASYEQYF.

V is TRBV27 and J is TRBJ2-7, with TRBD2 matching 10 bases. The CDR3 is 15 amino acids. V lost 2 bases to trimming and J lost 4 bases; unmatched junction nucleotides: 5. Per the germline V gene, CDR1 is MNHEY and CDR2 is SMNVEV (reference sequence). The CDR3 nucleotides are TGTGCCAGCAGTTTAGCTAGCGGGAGTCAGTACGAGCAGTACTTC. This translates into CASSLASGSQYEQYF.

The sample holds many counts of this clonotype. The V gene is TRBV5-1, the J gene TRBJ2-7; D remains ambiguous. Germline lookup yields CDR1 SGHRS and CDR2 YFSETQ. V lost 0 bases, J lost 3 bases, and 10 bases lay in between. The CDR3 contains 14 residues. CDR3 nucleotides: TGCGCCAGCAGCTTGGAGGAGCTGAACTACGAGCAGTACTTC. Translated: CASSLEELNYEQYF. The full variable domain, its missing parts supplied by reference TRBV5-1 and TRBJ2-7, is KAGVTQTPRYLIKTRGQQVTLSCSPISGHRSVSWYQQTPGQGLQFLFEYFSETQRNKGNFPGRFSGRQFSNSRSEMNVSTLELGDSALYLCASSLEELNYEQYFGPGTRLTVT.

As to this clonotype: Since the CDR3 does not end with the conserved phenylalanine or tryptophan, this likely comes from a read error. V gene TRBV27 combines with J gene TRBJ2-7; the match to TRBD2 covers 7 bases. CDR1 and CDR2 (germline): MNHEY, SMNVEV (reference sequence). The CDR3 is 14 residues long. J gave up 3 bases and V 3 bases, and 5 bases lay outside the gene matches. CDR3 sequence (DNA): TGTGCCAGCAGTTTGAGCAGGGAGGGCTACGAGCAGTACTTA. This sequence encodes CASSLSREGYEQYL.

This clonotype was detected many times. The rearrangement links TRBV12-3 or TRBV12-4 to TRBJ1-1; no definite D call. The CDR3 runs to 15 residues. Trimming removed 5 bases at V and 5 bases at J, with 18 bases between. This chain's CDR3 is CASSPSKTRRTEAFF. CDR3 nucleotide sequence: TGTGCCAGCAGTCCCTCAAAAACACGTAGGACTGAAGCTTTCTTT.

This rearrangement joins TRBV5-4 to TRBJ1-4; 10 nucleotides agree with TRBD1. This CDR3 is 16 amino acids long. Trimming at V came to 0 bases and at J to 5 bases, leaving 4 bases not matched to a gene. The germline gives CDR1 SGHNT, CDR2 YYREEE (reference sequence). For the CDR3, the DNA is TGTGCCAGCAGCTTGGCTAGACAGGGGGCAAATGAAAAACTGTTTTTT. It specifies CASSLARQGANEKLFF.

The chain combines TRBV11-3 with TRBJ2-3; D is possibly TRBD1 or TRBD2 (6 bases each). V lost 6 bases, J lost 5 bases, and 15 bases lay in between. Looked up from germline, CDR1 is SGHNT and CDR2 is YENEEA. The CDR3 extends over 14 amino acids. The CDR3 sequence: CASREGGEGDTQYF. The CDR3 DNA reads TGTGCCAGCAGGGAGGGGGGAGAAGGAGATACGCAGTATTTT.

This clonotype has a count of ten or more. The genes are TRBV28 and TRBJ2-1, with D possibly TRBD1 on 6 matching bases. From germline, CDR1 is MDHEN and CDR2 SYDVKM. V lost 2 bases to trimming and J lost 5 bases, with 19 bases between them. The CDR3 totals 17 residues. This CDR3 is CASSLNTVLSGDNEQFF. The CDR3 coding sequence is TGTGCCAGCAGTTTAAATACGGTTCTGTCAGGGGACAATGAGCAGTTCTTC.

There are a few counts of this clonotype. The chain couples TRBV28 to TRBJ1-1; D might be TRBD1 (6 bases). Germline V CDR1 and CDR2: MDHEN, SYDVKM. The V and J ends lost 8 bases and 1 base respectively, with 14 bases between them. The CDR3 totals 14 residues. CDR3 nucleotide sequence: TGTGCCAGCGGAACACTACAGGGGAACACTGAAGCTTTCTTT. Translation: CASGTLQGNTEAFF. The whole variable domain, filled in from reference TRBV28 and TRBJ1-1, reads DVKVTQSSRYLVKRTGEKVFLECVQDMDHENMFWYRQDPGLGLRLIYFSYDVKMKEKGDIPEGYSVSREKKERFSLILESASTNQTSMYLCASGTLQGNTEAFFGQGTRLTVV.

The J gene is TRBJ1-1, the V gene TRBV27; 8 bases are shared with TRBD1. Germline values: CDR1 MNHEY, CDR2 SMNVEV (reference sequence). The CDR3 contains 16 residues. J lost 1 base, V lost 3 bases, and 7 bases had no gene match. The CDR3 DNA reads TGTGCCAGCAGTTTGGACAGGGTGGGAGGGAACACTGAAGCTTTCTTT. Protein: CASSLDRVGGNTEAFF.

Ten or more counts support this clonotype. For the CDR3, the DNA is TGTGCCAGCAGCTTTTCACTAGCGGCCTCCTACAATGAGCAGTTCTTC. Translation: CASSFSLAASYNEQFF. This sequence joins TRBV12-3 or TRBV12-4 and TRBJ2-1, with 8 bases identical to TRBD2. Losses at the gene ends were 6 bases for V and 0 bases for J; bases not matched to a gene: 7. This CDR3 is 16 amino acids long.

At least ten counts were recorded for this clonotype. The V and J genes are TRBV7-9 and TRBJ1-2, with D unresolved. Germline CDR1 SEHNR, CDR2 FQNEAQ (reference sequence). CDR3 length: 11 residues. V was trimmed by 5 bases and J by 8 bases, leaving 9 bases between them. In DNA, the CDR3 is TGTGCCAGCAGCGGAATTGGCGGCTACACCTTC. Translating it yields CASSGIGGYTF.

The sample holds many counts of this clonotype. CDR3 region: CASSTSGNLQETQYF. CDR3 sequence (DNA): TGTGCCAGCAGCACTAGCGGGAACCTACAAGAGACCCAGTACTTC. The rearrangement links TRBV11-2 to TRBJ2-5; 10 nucleotides align to TRBD2. In germline, CDR1 is SGHAT, CDR2 FQNNGV. This CDR3 is 15 amino acids long. J lost 2 bases, V lost 5 bases, and 5 bases had no gene match.

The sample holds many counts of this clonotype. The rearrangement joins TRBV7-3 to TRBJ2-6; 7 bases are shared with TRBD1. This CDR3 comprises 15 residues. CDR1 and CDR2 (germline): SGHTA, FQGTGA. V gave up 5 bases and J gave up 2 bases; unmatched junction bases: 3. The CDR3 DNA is TGTGCCAGCAGCCTCACAGGGGCTGGGGCCAACGTCCTGACTTTC. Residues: CASSLTGAGANVLTF.

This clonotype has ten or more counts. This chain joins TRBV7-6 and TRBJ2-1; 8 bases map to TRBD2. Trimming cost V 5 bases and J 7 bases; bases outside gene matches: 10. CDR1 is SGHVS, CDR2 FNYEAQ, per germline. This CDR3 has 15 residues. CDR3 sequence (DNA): TGTGCCAGCAGCCCACCGGGGGGGGGGAAAAATGAGCAGTTCTTC. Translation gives CASSPPGGGKNEQFF.

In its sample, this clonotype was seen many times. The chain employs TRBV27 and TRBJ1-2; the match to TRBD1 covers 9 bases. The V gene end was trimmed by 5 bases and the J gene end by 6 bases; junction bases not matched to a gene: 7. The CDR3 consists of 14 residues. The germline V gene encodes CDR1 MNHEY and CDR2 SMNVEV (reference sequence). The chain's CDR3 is CASSPRDRVNGYTF. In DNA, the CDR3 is TGTGCCAGCAGTCCTCGGGACAGGGTAAATGGCTACACCTTC.

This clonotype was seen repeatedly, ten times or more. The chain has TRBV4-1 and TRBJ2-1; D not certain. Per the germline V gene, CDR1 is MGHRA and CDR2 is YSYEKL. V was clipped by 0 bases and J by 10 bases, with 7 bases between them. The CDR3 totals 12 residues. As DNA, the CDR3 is TGCGCCAGCAGCCAAGATACCAGGGAGCAGTTCTTC. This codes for CASSQDTREQFF.

CDR3 in amino acids: CSARDREGWYEQYF. The CDR3 DNA follows: TGCAGTGCTAGAGATCGAGAGGGATGGTATGAGCAGTACTTC. The rearrangement joins TRBV20-1 to TRBJ2-7, with D perhaps matching TRBD2 (5 bases). CDR1 and CDR2 (germline): DFQATT, SNEGSKA (reference sequence). With 0 bases removed from V and 7 bases from J, the gap between germline ends came to 16 bases. This CDR3 is 14 amino acids long.

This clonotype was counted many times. The CDR3 DNA is TGCAGTGCTAGGAACTTCTCTGGGGCCAACGTCCTGACTTTC. It encodes CSARNFSGANVLTF. The chain has TRBV20-1 and TRBJ2-6; D is uncertain. The CDR3 extends over 14 amino acids. Trimming shortened V by 3 bases and J by 0 bases, and 6 bases separated the two germline ends. Germline CDR1 reads DFQATT; CDR2 reads SNEGSKA (reference sequence).

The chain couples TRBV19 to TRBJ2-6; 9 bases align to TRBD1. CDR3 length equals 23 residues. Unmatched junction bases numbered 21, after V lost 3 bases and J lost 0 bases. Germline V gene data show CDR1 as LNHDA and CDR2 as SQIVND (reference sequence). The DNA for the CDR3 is TGTGCCAGTAGTATCTCATGGGGACAGGGCGGTGATCGACTACGCTCTGGGGCCAACGTCCTGACTTTC. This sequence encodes CASSISWGQGGDRLRSGANVLTF.

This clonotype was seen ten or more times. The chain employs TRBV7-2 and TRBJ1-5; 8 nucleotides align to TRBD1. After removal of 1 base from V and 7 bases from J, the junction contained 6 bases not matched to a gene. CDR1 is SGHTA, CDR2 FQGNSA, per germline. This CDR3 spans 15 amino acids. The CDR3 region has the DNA TGTGCCAGCAGCTTAGAGGGACAGGTGGGACAGCCCCAGCATTTT. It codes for CASSLEGQVGQPQHF.

The CDR3 bases are TGCGCCAGCAGCTTGAGGCGATTAGGGGGGAGCTCGAACATTCAGTACTTC. Protein: CASSLRRLGGSSNIQYF. This rearrangement joins TRBV5-1 to TRBJ2-4; perhaps D is TRBD1 or TRBD2 (6 bases each). Trimming removed 1 base from V and 7 bases from J, with 21 bases in between. There are 17 residues in the CDR3. CDR1 is SGHRS and CDR2 is YFSETQ in the germline V gene.

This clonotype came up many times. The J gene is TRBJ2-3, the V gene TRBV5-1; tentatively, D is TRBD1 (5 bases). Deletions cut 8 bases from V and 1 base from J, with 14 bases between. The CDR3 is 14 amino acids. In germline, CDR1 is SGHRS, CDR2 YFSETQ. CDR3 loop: CASTSGQGTDTQYF. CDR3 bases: TGCGCCAGTACCTCAGGGCAGGGCACAGATACGCAGTATTTT. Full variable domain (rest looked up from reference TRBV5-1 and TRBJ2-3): KAGVTQTPRYLIKTRGQQVTLSCSPISGHRSVSWYQQTPGQGLQFLFEYFSETQRNKGNFPGRFSGRQFSNSRSEMNVSTLELGDSALYLCASTSGQGTDTQYFGPGTRLTVL.

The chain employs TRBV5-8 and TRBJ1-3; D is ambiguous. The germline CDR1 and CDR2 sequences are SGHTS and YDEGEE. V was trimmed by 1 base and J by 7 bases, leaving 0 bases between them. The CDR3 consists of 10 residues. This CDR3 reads CASSLNTIYF. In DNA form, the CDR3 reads TGTGCCAGCAGCTTGAACACCATATATTTT.

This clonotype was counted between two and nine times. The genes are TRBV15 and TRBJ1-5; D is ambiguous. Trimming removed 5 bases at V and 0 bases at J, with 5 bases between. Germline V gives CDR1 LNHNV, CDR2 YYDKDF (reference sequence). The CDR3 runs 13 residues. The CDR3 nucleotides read TGTGCCACCAGCTTGGCTAGCAATCAGCCCCAGCATTTT. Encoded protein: CATSLASNQPQHF.

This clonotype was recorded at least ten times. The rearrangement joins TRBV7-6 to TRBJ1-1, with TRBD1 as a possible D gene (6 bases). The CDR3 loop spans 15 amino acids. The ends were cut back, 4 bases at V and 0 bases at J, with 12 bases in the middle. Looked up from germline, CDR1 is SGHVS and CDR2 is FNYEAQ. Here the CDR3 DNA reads TGTGCCAGCAGCTATCCACAGGGATTGAACACTGAAGCTTTCTTT. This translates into CASSYPQGLNTEAFF. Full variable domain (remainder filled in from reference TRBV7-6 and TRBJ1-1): GAGVSQSPRYKVTKRGQDVALRCDPISGHVSLYWYRQALGQGPEFLTYFNYEAQQDKSGLPNDRFSAERPEGSISTLTIQRTEQRDSAMYRCASSYPQGLNTEAFFGQGTRLTVV.